The 18 T cell receptor beta chains below all came from one sample that was sequenced in a study of T cell changes during pregnancy in multiple sclerosis. Here immunoSEQ multiplex PCR was the method, and the copy in TCRdb shows in-frame clones only, minus some. The sample lists 25,000 to 40,000 clones, roughly 89% occurring once. The sample here was CD8+ T cells from peripheral blood mononuclear cells, taken in the second trimester of pregnancy. Every receptor here comes from a female donor in good health, enrolled as a control in a pregnancy study.

This clone was seen just once. The rearrangement links TRBV4-3 to TRBJ2-3, with TRBD1 matching 7 bases. The V and J ends lost 0 bases and 4 bases, in that order; junction bases with no gene match: 7. This CDR3 has 16 amino acids. Germline V gene sequence: CDR1 LGHNA, CDR2 YSLEER. Written as DNA, the CDR3 is TGCGCCAGCAGCCAAGATCGACAGGGCTCTCCAGATACGCAGTATTTT. Residues: CASSQDRQGSPDTQYF.

The rearrangement links TRBV4-3 to TRBJ1-1; perhaps TRBD1 as D (5 bases). Trimming pared 0 bases from V and 3 bases from J, leaving 8 bases between. Germline CDR1 LGHNA, CDR2 YSLEER. The CDR3 spans 14 residues. CDR3 loop: CASSQDQGYTEAFF. The CDR3 bases are TGCGCCAGCAGCCAAGACCAGGGATACACTGAAGCTTTCTTT.

V is TRBV19 and J is TRBJ2-2; the D gene is possibly TRBD2 (5 bases). The CDR3 has 15 amino acids. V gave up 4 bases and J gave up 3 bases, with 12 bases separating them. Germline-derived CDR1 and CDR2 are LNHDA and SQIVND (reference sequence). The CDR3 nucleotides read TGTGCCAGTAGTAGCGGGTCCGAATACACCGGGGAGCTGTTTTTT. Translating it yields CASSSGSEYTGELFF.

In this sample, this clone turned up once. V is TRBV11-3 and J is TRBJ2-3, with 7 bases aligning to TRBD2. J gave up 2 bases and V 1 base, and 6 bases lay outside the gene matches. The CDR3 length is 16 residues. Germline V gene sequence: CDR1 SGHNT, CDR2 YENEEA. In nucleotides, the CDR3 is TGTGCCAGCAGCTTAGGGGCTAGCGGCGCCACAGATACGCAGTATTTT. Amino acid sequence: CASSLGASGATDTQYF.

This chain joins TRBV4-1 and TRBJ1-2; a possible D gene is TRBD1 (6 bases). V dropped 5 bases and J dropped 3 bases, with 19 bases sitting between them. In germline, CDR1 is MGHRA, CDR2 YSYEKL. This CDR3 has 16 residues. CDR3 DNA sequence: TGCGCCAGCAGCGAAAGATCAGGGGTAGTTCACTATGGCTACACCTTC. Translated, it gives CASSERSGVVHYGYTF.

The V call is TRBV13, the J call TRBJ1-2; 10 positions match TRBD1. The germline gives CDR1 PRHDT, CDR2 FYEKMQ (reference sequence). The CDR3 totals 14 residues. The trim removed 5 bases at V and 4 bases at J, leaving 4 bases unmatched. The CDR3 nucleotides read TGTGCCAGCAGCCCGGACAGGGGGTCCTATGGCTACACCTTC. Protein: CASSPDRGSYGYTF.

This clone was observed once. The rearrangement uses TRBV7-2 and TRBJ1-5; possible D gene TRBD1, 6 bases. CDR3 length: 14 residues. Trimming took 5 bases from V and 4 from J, leaving 12 bases between them. CDR1 is SGHTA, CDR2 FQGNSA, per germline. DNA of the CDR3: TGTGCCAGCAGCCCTACAGGGTCGAATCAGCCCCAGCATTTT. Translated: CASSPTGSNQPQHF.

The chain couples TRBV5-1 to TRBJ2-1; maybe TRBD2 (5 bases). Germline CDR1 and CDR2: SGHRS and YFSETQ. CDR3 length equals 14 residues. The V gene lost 4 bases and the J gene lost 6 bases, with 14 bases spanning the gap. The CDR3 loop is CASSPGPGSNEQFF. For the CDR3, the DNA is TGCGCCAGCAGCCCTGGACCGGGGTCCAATGAGCAGTTCTTC.

Here the CDR3 DNA reads TGTGCCAGCAGTTTTCGACAAGGCCCCCCTGAAGCTTTCTTT. Translated: CASSFRQGPPEAFF. The chain links TRBV4-2 to TRBJ1-1; the D is unclear. The CDR3 spans 14 residues. Trimming took 6 bases from V and 6 from J, leaving 17 bases between them. Germline CDR1 reads LGHNA; CDR2 reads YNFKEQ.

V and J are TRBV30 and TRBJ2-3, with 8 positions matching TRBD2. Germline V gene sequence: CDR1 GTSNPN, CDR2 SVGIG (reference sequence). The CDR3 has 13 amino acids. J gave up 2 bases and V 4 bases, and 2 bases lay outside the gene matches. Here the CDR3 reads CAWTSGSTDTQYF. DNA for the CDR3: TGTGCCTGGACTAGCGGGTCCACAGATACGCAGTATTTT.

The rearrangement links TRBV4-2 to TRBJ2-7, with 9 bases lining up with TRBD1. Germline loops: CDR1 LGHNA, CDR2 YNFKEQ. The CDR3 contains 15 residues. V shed 1 base and J 0 bases; nucleotides not matched to a gene: 1. This CDR3 reads CASSQGTGDSYEQYF. The CDR3 DNA sequence: TGTGCCAGCAGCCAAGGGACAGGGGACTCCTACGAGCAGTACTTC.

This clone was recorded once. This sequence joins TRBV13 and TRBJ1-1; TRBD1 matches 11 bases. With 4 bases clipped from V and 4 bases from J, the junction kept 5 bases outside the gene matches. CDR1 PRHDT and CDR2 FYEKMQ come from the germline V gene (reference sequence). The CDR3 extends over 15 amino acids. The CDR3 protein is CASSSLGQGATEAFF. The CDR3 DNA reads TGTGCCAGCAGCTCGTTAGGACAGGGGGCCACTGAAGCTTTCTTT.

CDR3 region: CASSSRGGNTIYF. CDR3 nucleotide sequence: TGTGCCAGCAGTTCCCGAGGTGGAAACACCATATATTTT. V and J are TRBV27 and TRBJ1-3; no reliable D call. Germline values: CDR1 MNHEY, CDR2 SMNVEV (reference sequence). The CDR3 runs 13 residues. Trimming cost V 4 bases and J 3 bases, with 7 bases left between them.

This chain links TRBV7-2 with TRBJ2-1, with D possibly being TRBD2 (7 bases). Trimming took 5 bases from V and 7 from J, leaving 18 bases between them. The CDR3 consists of 15 residues. Germline loops: CDR1 SGHTA, CDR2 FQGNSA. The CDR3 region is CASSPGRGAGNEQFF. Written as DNA, the CDR3 is TGTGCCAGCAGCCCAGGCCGGGGGGCGGGGAATGAGCAGTTCTTC.

This chain connects TRBV4-3 to TRBJ2-3, with D tentatively TRBD2 (7 bases). Germline V gives CDR1 LGHNA, CDR2 YSLEER. Trimming shortened V by 3 bases and J by 4 bases, and 20 bases separated the two germline ends. There are 17 residues in the CDR3. This CDR3 reads CASSQRGTWGGSDTQYF. CDR3 coding DNA: TGCGCCAGCAGCCAGAGGGGGACTTGGGGGGGCTCAGATACGCAGTATTTT.

In its sample, this clone was seen a few times. The CDR3 here is CASSETGDGNSPLHF. Written as DNA, the CDR3 is TGTGCCAGTAGTGAAACAGGGGATGGCAATTCACCCCTCCACTTT. The rearrangement uses TRBV19 and TRBJ1-6; the match to TRBD1 covers 7 bases. This CDR3 spans 15 amino acids. With 5 bases clipped from V and 7 bases from J, the junction kept 8 bases outside the gene matches. Germline V gene data show CDR1 as LNHDA and CDR2 as SQIVND (reference sequence).

The gene calls are TRBV27 and TRBJ2-3; 7 bases map to TRBD2. The CDR3 totals 16 residues. V gave up 3 bases and J gave up 5 bases; unmatched junction bases: 11. Germline V gene sequence: CDR1 MNHEY, CDR2 SMNVEV (reference sequence). The CDR3 region has the DNA TGTGCCAGCAGTTTCCGCGAGCGGGGAGGGGAAGATACGCAGTATTTT. It is translated as CASSFRERGGEDTQYF.

The CDR3 region is CASSPGQGNQPQHF. The CDR3 bases are TGCGCCAGCAGTCCAGGACAGGGGAATCAGCCCCAGCATTTT. The chain combines TRBV4-1 with TRBJ1-5, with 9 bases that match TRBD1. Trimming removed 6 bases from V and 4 bases from J; junction bases left unmatched: 4. Looked up from germline, CDR1 is MGHRA and CDR2 is YSYEKL. The CDR3 covers 14 residues.